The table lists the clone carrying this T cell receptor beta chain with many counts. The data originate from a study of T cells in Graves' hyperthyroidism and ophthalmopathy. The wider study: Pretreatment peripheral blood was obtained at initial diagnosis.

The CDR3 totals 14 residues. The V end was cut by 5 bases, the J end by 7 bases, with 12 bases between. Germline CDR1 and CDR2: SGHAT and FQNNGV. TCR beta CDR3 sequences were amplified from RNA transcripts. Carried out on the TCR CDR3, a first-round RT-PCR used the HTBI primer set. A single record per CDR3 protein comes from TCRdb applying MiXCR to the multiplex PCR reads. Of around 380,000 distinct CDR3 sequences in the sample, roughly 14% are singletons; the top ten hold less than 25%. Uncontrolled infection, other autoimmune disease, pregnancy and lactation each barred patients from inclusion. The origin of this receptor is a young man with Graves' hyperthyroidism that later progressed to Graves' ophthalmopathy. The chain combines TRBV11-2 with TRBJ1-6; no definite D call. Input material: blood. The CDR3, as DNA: TGTGCCAGCAGCCACAGAGGGTACAATTCACCCCTCCACTTT. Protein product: CASSHRGYNSPLHF.